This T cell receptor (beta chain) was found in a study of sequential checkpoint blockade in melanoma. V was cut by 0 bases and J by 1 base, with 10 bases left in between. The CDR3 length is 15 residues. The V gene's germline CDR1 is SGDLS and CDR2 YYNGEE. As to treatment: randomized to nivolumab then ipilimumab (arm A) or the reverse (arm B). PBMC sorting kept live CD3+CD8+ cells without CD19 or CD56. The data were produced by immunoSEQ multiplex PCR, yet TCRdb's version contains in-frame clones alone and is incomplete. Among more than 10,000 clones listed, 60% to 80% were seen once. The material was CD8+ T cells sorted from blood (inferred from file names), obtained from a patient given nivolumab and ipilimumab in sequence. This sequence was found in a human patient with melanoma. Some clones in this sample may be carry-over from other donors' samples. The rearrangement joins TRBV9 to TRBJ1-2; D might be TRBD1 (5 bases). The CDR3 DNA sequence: TGTGCCAGCAGCGTAGTGGGGGGGGATAACTATGGCTACACCTTC. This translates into CASSVVGGDNYGYTF.